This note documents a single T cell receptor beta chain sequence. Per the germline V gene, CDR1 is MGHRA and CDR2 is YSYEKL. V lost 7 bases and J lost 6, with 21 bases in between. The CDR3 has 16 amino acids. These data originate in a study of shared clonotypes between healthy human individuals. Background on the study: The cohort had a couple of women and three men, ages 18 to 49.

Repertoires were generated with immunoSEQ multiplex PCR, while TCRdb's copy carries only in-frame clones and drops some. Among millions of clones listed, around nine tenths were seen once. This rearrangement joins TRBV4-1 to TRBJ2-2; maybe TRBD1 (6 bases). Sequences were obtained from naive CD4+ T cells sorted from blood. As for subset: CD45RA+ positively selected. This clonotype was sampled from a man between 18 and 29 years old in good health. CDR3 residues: CASTLKVAGVPGELFF. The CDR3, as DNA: TGCGCCAGCACCCTTAAGGTGGCAGGGGTCCCCGGGGAGCTGTTTTTT.